This T cell receptor beta chain was captured by sequencing in a study of PD-1 blockade in mismatch repair-deficient tumors. Across the whole study: Enrolled about 2012-2016, patients had progressing, pretreated mismatch repair-deficient cancers of more than ten types. Whole-study results and caveats: Rapid post-treatment expansion, then contraction, generally preceding radiologic response, marked tumor-resident clones.

PCR or immunohistochemistry showed mismatch repair deficiency in every enrolled patient. The TCR-sequenced patients were a few responders to pembrolizumab. In the case of this clone: What it binds is unknown.

Data came from immunoSEQ multiplex PCR; TCRdb stores just in-frame clones and leaves some out. The sample consists of roughly 34,000 clones, 65% to 85% of them appearing once. V was shortened by 3 bases and J by 6 bases, with 5 bases between the two germline ends. Germline CDR1 is SQVTM and CDR2 is ANQGSEA. The CDR3 has 11 residues. Sequencing was performed on PBMCs, taken around 6 weeks after starting pembrolizumab. This TCR was sampled from an adult with mismatch repair-deficient cancer. The V and J genes are TRBV29-1 and TRBJ2-2; TRBD1 might be the D (5 bases). CDR3: CSVEGPGELFF. The CDR3 nucleotides read TGCAGCGTTGAGGGGCCCGGGGAGCTGTTTTTT.